One sample yielded the 28 T cell receptor beta chains listed below, sequenced in a study of OX40 agonist ivuxolimab in advanced cancers. Libraries were prepared by immunoSEQ multiplex PCR; TCRdb keeps only in-frame clonotypes and omits some of them. The table shows roughly 74,000 clones, with nearly 95% occurring only once. This specimen consisted of CD4+ or CD8+ T cells sorted from blood, obtained in a trial of the OX40 agonist ivuxolimab. These receptors were collected from an adult with an advanced solid tumor such as melanoma, head and neck, liver or kidney cancer.

This clone was seen a single time. The chain joins TRBV30 to TRBJ2-7, with no clear D. The V gene lost 3 bases and the J gene lost 6 bases, with 21 bases spanning the gap. The CDR3 is 15 amino acids. The V gene's germline CDR1 is GTSNPN and CDR2 SVGIG (reference sequence). CDR3 protein: CAWSKRDRWDCEQYF. The CDR3 nucleotides read TGTGCCTGGAGCAAACGCGATCGGTGGGATTGCGAGCAGTACTTC. Complete variable domain (other parts from reference TRBV30 and TRBJ2-7): SQTIHQWPATLVQPVGSPLSLECTVEGTSNPNLYWYRQAAGRGLQLLFYSVGIGQISSEVPQNLSASRPQDRQFILSSKKLLLSDSGFYLCAWSKRDRWDCEQYFGPGTRLTVT.

The rearrangement uses TRBV7-9 and TRBJ1-1; TRBD1 might be the D (5 bases). Between the trimmed V and J ends, which lost 4 bases and 0 bases, there was a span of 12 bases. The CDR3 sequence is 15 residues long. The V gene's germline CDR1 is SEHNR and CDR2 FQNEAQ (reference sequence). CDR3 sequence (DNA): TGTGCCAGCAGCTCAAGACAGAAGATGAACACTGAAGCTTTCTTT. Its translation is CASSSRQKMNTEAFF.

This rearrangement joins TRBV29-1 to TRBJ1-5; D might be TRBD1 (5 bases). This CDR3 spans 14 amino acids. V lost 4 bases and J 0 bases, leaving 10 bases between the germline ends. Germline-derived CDR1 and CDR2 are SQVTM and ANQGSEA. The CDR3 loop reads CSVGEGYSNQPQHF. CDR3 DNA: TGCAGCGTTGGGGAGGGGTATAGCAATCAGCCCCAGCATTTT.

This chain uses TRBV6-6 with TRBJ2-3; 7 bases line up with TRBD2. The CDR3 loop spans 16 amino acids. Trimming cost V 6 bases and J 0 bases; bases outside gene matches: 9. Germline V gives CDR1 MNHNY, CDR2 SVGAGI (reference sequence). CDR3 loop: CASSPLGSGSTDTQYF. The CDR3 DNA follows: TGTGCCAGCAGCCCACTCGGTAGCGGGAGCACAGATACGCAGTATTTT.

This chain connects TRBV6-5 to TRBJ1-1; D ambiguous. This CDR3 spans 13 amino acids. V lost 7 bases and J 4 bases, leaving 13 bases between the germline ends. Germline lookup yields CDR1 MNHEY and CDR2 SVGAGI. For the CDR3, the DNA is TGTGCCAGCAAGTCTGGACCGTCCACTGAAGCTTTCTTT. Its translation: CASKSGPSTEAFF.

This chain uses TRBV28 with TRBJ2-1; tentatively, D is TRBD2 (5 bases). The CDR3 extends over 14 amino acids. The germline V and J ends were trimmed by 5 bases and 7 bases, with 15 bases remaining between them. Germline loops: CDR1 MDHEN, CDR2 SYDVKM. This CDR3 reads CASSDRGLLNEQFF. The CDR3 DNA reads as TGTGCCAGCAGTGACCGAGGGCTGTTAAATGAGCAGTTCTTC.

Remarks on this clone: Its ends do not fully match the called genes, so a read error is possible. The chain couples TRBV7-7 to TRBJ2-5, with 9 bases aligning to TRBD1. Germline values: CDR1 SSHAT, CDR2 FNYEAQ (reference sequence). The CDR3 runs 16 residues. In DNA, the CDR3 is TGTGCTAGCAGCTCTCTCCGGGACAGGGCCCAGGAGACCCAGTACTTC. Its translation is CASSSLRDRAQETQYF.

The chain employs TRBV19 and TRBJ1-4; no clear D. Germline values: CDR1 LNHDA, CDR2 SQIVND (reference sequence). V was cut by 4 bases and J by 0 bases, with 12 bases left in between. CDR3 length equals 16 residues. This chain's CDR3 is CASSTARRATNEKLFF. Written as DNA, the CDR3 is TGTGCCAGTAGTACCGCTAGACGGGCAACTAATGAAAAACTGTTTTTT.

This sequence joins TRBV27 and TRBJ2-1; D unresolved. Germline V gene sequence: CDR1 MNHEY, CDR2 SMNVEV (reference sequence). V lost 4 bases and J 7 bases, leaving 14 bases between the germline ends. This CDR3 comprises 14 residues. CDR3 in amino acids: CASSYLLERNEQFF. The DNA for the CDR3 is TGTGCCAGCAGTTACCTTCTAGAAAGGAATGAGCAGTTCTTC.

The chain couples TRBV7-9 to TRBJ2-7, with no clear D. The germline gives CDR1 SEHNR, CDR2 FQNEAQ (reference sequence). The CDR3 has 13 residues. Trimming removed 1 base from V and 2 bases from J, with 6 bases in between. CDR3 loop: CASSLEFTYEQYF. CDR3 DNA sequence: TGTGCCAGCAGCTTAGAATTTACCTACGAGCAGTACTTC.

The CDR3 spells CASSARDSYNQPQHF. In DNA form, the CDR3 reads TGTGCCAGCAGTGCGCGGGACAGCTACAATCAGCCCCAGCATTTT. This chain links TRBV6-5 with TRBJ1-5; 7 bases align to TRBD1. Germline V gives CDR1 MNHEY, CDR2 SVGAGI. V gave up 5 bases and J gave up 3 bases; unmatched junction bases: 7. The CDR3 loop spans 15 amino acids.

Only a few counts were recorded for this clone. The chain combines TRBV4-2 with TRBJ2-7, with D possibly matching TRBD1 (5 bases). The CDR3 is 15 residues long. V shed 0 bases and J shed 0 bases, with 9 bases lying between them. Germline assignment: CDR1 LGHNA and CDR2 YNFKEQ. The CDR3 region is CASSQDQGSSYEQYF. Written as DNA, the CDR3 is TGTGCCAGCAGCCAAGATCAGGGCAGCTCCTACGAGCAGTACTTC.

The V gene is TRBV7-8, the J gene TRBJ2-7, with D possibly being TRBD2 (5 bases). Germline values: CDR1 SGHVS, CDR2 FQNEAQ. The CDR3 contains 16 residues. V gave up 1 base and J gave up 2 bases, with 15 bases separating them. CDR3 bases: TGTGCCAGCAGCTTAGGGTTTGGCGGGTGGGCCTACGAGCAGTACTTC. Protein product: CASSLGFGGWAYEQYF. The variable domain in full, with the rest retrieved from reference TRBV7-8 and TRBJ2-7, is GAGVSQSPRYKVAKRGQDVALRCDPISGHVSLFWYQQALGQGPEFLTYFQNEAQLDKSGLPSDRFFAERPEGSVSTLKIQRTQQEDSAVYLCASSLGFGGWAYEQYFGPGTRLTVT.

The genes are TRBV27 and TRBJ2-1; no firm D call. V gave up 3 bases and J gave up 5 bases, with 17 bases separating them. From germline, CDR1 is MNHEY and CDR2 SMNVEV (reference sequence). The CDR3 sequence is 16 residues long. The CDR3 is CASSLLSSSFHNEQFF. The CDR3 region has the DNA TGTGCCAGCAGTTTGCTGTCGTCTAGTTTCCACAATGAGCAGTTCTTC.

This clone was picked up one time. The chain joins TRBV4-3 to TRBJ1-2; no firm D call. The CDR3 length is 12 residues. V lost 8 bases, J lost 7 bases, and 14 bases lay in between. CDR1 LGHNA and CDR2 YSLEER come from the germline V gene. The CDR3 protein is CASGSTISGYTF. In DNA form, the CDR3 reads TGCGCCAGCGGCTCGACGATCTCTGGCTACACCTTC.

Written as DNA, the CDR3 is TGTGCCTGGAGTGCACAGGGGAACACTGAAGCTTTCTTT. This sequence encodes CAWSAQGNTEAFF. This chain uses TRBV30 with TRBJ1-1, with D possibly being TRBD1 (6 bases). V was trimmed by 1 base and J by 1 base, leaving 7 bases between them. Germline CDR1 is GTSNPN and CDR2 is SVGIG (reference sequence). This CDR3 region has 13 residues.

The chain recombines TRBV4-1 with TRBJ2-2; D not certain. This CDR3 has 14 residues. Germline CDR1 is MGHRA and CDR2 is YSYEKL. V lost 3 bases and J 1 base, leaving 6 bases between the germline ends. CDR3 nucleotide sequence: TGCGCCAGCAGCCATCGAGGGAACACCGGGGAGCTGTTTTTT. Translation: CASSHRGNTGELFF.

This sequence joins TRBV9 and TRBJ2-3, with 7 bases matching TRBD1. The CDR3 loop spans 15 amino acids. Losses at the gene ends were 4 bases for V and 4 bases for J; bases not matched to a gene: 9. Per the germline V gene, CDR1 is SGDLS and CDR2 is YYNGEE. This chain's CDR3 is CASSPQGQDPDTQYF. CDR3 DNA: TGTGCCAGCAGCCCACAGGGGCAGGATCCAGATACGCAGTATTTT.

There are a few counts of this clone. The chain links TRBV19 to TRBJ1-5; D is perhaps TRBD1 (6 bases). The CDR3 has 16 residues. The germline V gene encodes CDR1 LNHDA and CDR2 SQIVND (reference sequence). The V end lost 5 bases, the J end lost 1 base, and 15 bases lay between the germline ends. The CDR3 DNA reads as TGTGCCAGTAGTTCAAACAGGGTAACGAGCAATCAGCCCCAGCATTTT. This translates into CASSSNRVTSNQPQHF.

This chain joins TRBV18 and TRBJ1-4; 8 nucleotides agree with TRBD1. Germline V gene data show CDR1 as KGHSH and CDR2 as LQKENI. The J segment lost 8 bases and the V segment lost 4 bases, leaving 6 bases of the junction unmatched. The CDR3 contains 14 residues. CDR3 DNA: TGTGCCAGCTCACGTGGACAGGGCCGGGAAAAACTGTTTTTT. Its translation is CASSRGQGREKLFF.

The V call is TRBV7-2, the J call TRBJ2-7; TRBD2 matches 7 bases. The CDR3 totals 14 residues. With 3 bases clipped from V and 2 bases from J, the junction kept 4 bases outside the gene matches. Germline CDR1 and CDR2: SGHTA and FQGNSA. The chain's CDR3 is CASSFGLEAYEQYF. The CDR3 DNA is TGTGCCAGCAGCTTCGGACTAGAGGCCTACGAGCAGTACTTC.

This sequence joins TRBV20-1 and TRBJ1-2; no clear D gene. Trimming removed 0 bases at V and 3 bases at J, with 2 bases between. The CDR3 is made up of 11 amino acids. The germline V gene has CDR1 DFQATT and CDR2 SNEGSKA (reference sequence). CDR3 sequence (DNA): TGCAGTGCTAGAGATTACTATGGCTACACCTTC. Translating gives CSARDYYGYTF.

The rearrangement uses TRBV7-9 and TRBJ1-1; D unresolved. V was trimmed by 5 bases and J by 0 bases, leaving 16 bases between them. The V gene's germline CDR1 is SEHNR and CDR2 FQNEAQ (reference sequence). The CDR3 spans 16 residues. The CDR3, as DNA: TGTGCCAGCAGCGTGATCCGGACCCACATGAACACTGAAGCTTTCTTT. It codes for CASSVIRTHMNTEAFF. Full variable domain (outside the CDR3, taken from reference TRBV7-9 and TRBJ1-1): DTGVSQNPRHKITKRGQNVTFRCDPISEHNRLYWYRQTLGQGPEFLTYFQNEAQLEKSRLLSDRFSAERPKGSFSTLEIQRTEQGDSAMYLCASSVIRTHMNTEAFFGQGTRLTVV.

The chain has TRBV27 and TRBJ2-7, with no clear D. Trimming took 6 bases from V and 3 from J, leaving 15 bases between them. This CDR3 is built from 14 residues. CDR1 is MNHEY and CDR2 is SMNVEV in the germline V gene (reference sequence). CDR3 sequence reads: CASRTPEMVYEQYF. CDR3 bases: TGTGCCAGCAGGACCCCTGAAATGGTCTACGAGCAGTACTTC.

This chain uses TRBV6-1 with TRBJ1-1, with a weak D call TRBD1 (5 bases). This CDR3 contains 14 residues. V was shortened by 9 bases and J by 5 bases, with 19 bases between the two germline ends. In germline, CDR1 is MNHNS, CDR2 SASEGT. Here the CDR3 DNA reads TGTGCCAGTCCCGATTGGGGGAGGGGAACTGAAGCTTTCTTT. It codes for CASPDWGRGTEAFF.

The CDR3 is CATKASGTSYEQYF. CDR3 DNA: TGTGCCACGAAAGCTAGCGGGACTTCCTACGAGCAGTACTTC. The chain has TRBV7-9 and TRBJ2-7; 9 bases agree with TRBD2. Germline values: CDR1 SEHNR, CDR2 FQNEAQ (reference sequence). Losses at the gene ends were 10 bases for V and 1 base for J; bases not matched to a gene: 8. CDR3 size: 14 residues.

This clone was seen more than once but under ten times. This chain links TRBV20-1 with TRBJ1-1; D may be TRBD1 (6 bases). V was pared by 6 bases and J by 2 bases, with 7 bases between. Germline V gene data show CDR1 as DFQATT and CDR2 as SNEGSKA (reference sequence). The CDR3 consists of 11 residues. The CDR3 DNA reads as TGCAGTGCGGGACACAACACTGAAGCTTTCTTT. The encoded protein is CSAGHNTEAFF.

This chain joins TRBV12-5 and TRBJ1-2; TRBD1 aligns across 8 bases. J gave up 0 bases and V 3 bases, and 6 bases lay outside the gene matches. There are 16 residues in the CDR3. CDR1 is LGHNT, CDR2 FRNRAP, per germline. CDR3 in amino acids: CASGFEAGGPNYGYTF. In nucleotides, the CDR3 is TGTGCTAGTGGTTTTGAGGCAGGGGGCCCTAACTATGGCTACACCTTC. The whole variable domain, remainder taken from reference TRBV12-5 and TRBJ1-2, is DARVTQTPRHKVTEMGQEVTMRCQPILGHNTVFWYRQTMMQGLELLAYFRNRAPLDDSGMPKDRFSAEMPDATLATLKIQPSEPRDSAVYFCASGFEAGGPNYGYTFGSGTRLTVV.